These T cell receptor beta chains were read from a single sample in a study of shared clonotypes between healthy human individuals. TCRdb's copy holds only in-frame clones and misses some; the assay was immunoSEQ multiplex PCR. There are about 2.2 million clones in the sample; more than 85% occur only once, and 1.5% to 2% lies in the top ten. The sample consisted of naive CD8+ T cells from PBMCs. All receptors come from a man younger than 30 in good health. Some clones in this sample may be carry-over from other donors' samples. Each CDR3 is given with its conserved first and last residue. D genes are given only for firm matches. Clone size is stated in some rows and not others, as once, few, many or a class when expanded.

NA TRBJ1-4 NA 15 TRBV4-1 CASSQLGGTGEKLFF TGCGCCAGCAGCCAATTGGGGGGAACGGGGGAAAAACTGTTTTTT
NA TRBJ2-4 NA 16 TRBV27 CASSLTISVAKNIQYF TGTGCCAGCAGTTTGACCATTTCAGTAGCCAAAAACATTCAGTACTTC
NA TRBJ1-2 NA 16 TRBV28 CASSTLTGPGSYGYTF TGTGCCAGCAGTACCCTGACAGGTCCGGGCAGCTATGGCTACACCTTC
once TRBJ2-1 NA 15 TRBV27 CASSLSRAPRGEQFF TGTGCCAGCAGTTTATCGAGAGCTCCTCGGGGGGAGCAGTTCTTC
NA TRBJ2-3 TRBD2 14 TRBV10-1 CASSLAGETDTQYF TGCGCCAGCAGTCTAGCGGGAGAGACAGATACGCAGTATTTT
NA TRBJ2-2 NA 13 TRBV9 CASQESNTGELFF TGTGCCAGCCAGGAGTCGAACACCGGGGAGCTGTTTTTT
NA TRBJ2-3 NA 13 TRBV19 CASGAFSTDTQYF TGTGCCTCCGGGGCTTTTAGCACAGATACGCAGTATTTT
NA TRBJ2-1 TRBD2 15 TRBV14 CASSHNLAGYNEQFF TGTGCCAGCAGCCACAACTTAGCGGGGTACAATGAGCAGTTCTTC
NA TRBJ1-2 NA 14 TRBV6-5 CASSYSSAVYGYTF TGTGCCAGCAGTTACTCGAGTGCCGTGTATGGCTACACCTTC
NA TRBJ1-2 NA 11 TRBV10-3 CAISELGGYTF TGTGCCATCAGTGAGTTAGGGGGCTACACCTTC
NA TRBJ2-2 NA 12 TRBV10-3 CAIRQGTGELFF TGTGCCATCAGACAAGGAACCGGGGAGCTGTTTTTT
NA TRBJ2-2 NA 14 TRBV6-5 CASSGGTNTGELFF TGTGCCAGCAGTGGCGGGACTAACACCGGGGAGCTGTTTTTT
NA TRBJ2-5 NA 12 TRBV11-2 CASSLVKEAQYF TGTGCCAGCAGCTTAGTTAAAGAGGCCCAGTACTTC
NA TRBJ2-7 NA 11 TRBV27 CASRLGPRLYF TGTGCCAGCAGGCTGGGACCTCGTCTGTACTTC
NA TRBJ2-7 TRBD2 14 TRBV27 CASSLRAGGYEQYF TGTGCCAGCAGTTTACGGGCCGGGGGGTACGAGCAGTACTTC
NA TRBJ1-1 NA 14 TRBV6-5 CASSYSLWGTEAFF TGTGCCAGCAGTTACTCTTTGTGGGGGACTGAAGCTTTCTTT
NA TRBJ2-7 TRBD1 15 TRBV6-6 CASSWFTGGSYEQYF TGTGCCAGCAGTTGGTTTACAGGGGGTTCCTACGAGCAGTACTTC
NA TRBJ2-7 NA 13 TRBV4-1 CASSQVNSDEQYF TGCGCCAGCAGCCAAGTGAATTCCGACGAGCAGTACTTC
NA TRBJ1-1 NA 12 TRBV7-9 CASSLVLAEAFF TGTGCCAGCAGCTTGGTGCTGGCTGAAGCTTTCTTT
NA TRBJ2-6 TRBD1 15 TRBV25-1 CASSETGAGANVLTF TGTGCCAGCAGCGAGACAGGGGCTGGGGCCAACGTCCTGACTTTC
NA TRBJ2-1 NA 15 TRBV7-8 CASTTDRSGGNEQFF TGTGCCAGCACCACGGACAGAAGTGGCGGGAATGAGCAGTTCTTC
NA TRBJ1-3 TRBD1 15 TRBV27 CASSPGTGAGNTIYF TGTGCCAGCAGTCCAGGGACAGGGGCTGGAAACACCATATATTTT
NA TRBJ1-2 TRBD1 15 TRBV5-1 CASSGRQGFNYGYTF TGCGCCAGCAGCGGTAGACAGGGATTTAACTATGGCTACACCTTC
NA TRBJ2-7 NA 15 TRBV2 CASSDRQGHIYEQYF TGTGCCAGCAGTGATAGGCAGGGGCATATCTACGAGCAGTACTTC
NA TRBJ2-7 TRBD2 14 TRBV29-1 CSVEDAGAPYEQYF TGCAGCGTTGAGGATGCGGGAGCTCCATACGAGCAGTACTTC
NA TRBJ1-1 NA 16 TRBV7-8 CASSSREPTVSTEAFF TGTGCCAGCAGCTCAAGAGAGCCGACAGTTAGCACTGAAGCTTTCTTT
NA TRBJ2-3 TRBD2 17 TRBV27 CASSSLRTSGSTDTQYF TGTGCCAGCAGTTCTCTCCGGACTAGCGGGAGCACAGATACGCAGTATTTT
NA TRBJ2-7 TRBD1 13 TRBV25-1 CASRQDRGYEQYF TGTGCCAGCAGGCAGGACAGGGGCTACGAGCAGTACTTC
once TRBJ2-3 TRBD1 14 TRBV27 CASSPDRSTDTQYF TGTGCCAGCAGTCCGGACAGGAGCACAGATACGCAGTATTTT
NA TRBJ1-1 NA 13 TRBV13 CASSQTVNTEAFF TGTGCCAGCAGCCAAACAGTCAACACTGAAGCTTTCTTT
NA TRBJ2-7 NA 15 TRBV7-6 CASSLAGGRSYEQYF TGTGCCAGCAGCTTAGCCGGGGGCAGGTCCTACGAGCAGTACTTC
NA TRBJ1-1 NA 11 TRBV5-5 CASSLTGEAFF TGTGCCAGCAGCTTGACGGGGGAAGCTTTCTTT
NA TRBJ2-1 NA 13 TRBV13 CASTNVPFTEQFF TGTGCCAGCACCAATGTTCCTTTTACCGAGCAGTTCTTC
NA TRBJ2-7 NA 11 TRBV7-9 CASSPVNEQYF TGTGCCAGCAGCCCAGTCAACGAGCAGTACTTC
NA TRBJ2-1 NA 15 TRBV11-1 CASTLGVAEYNEQFF TGTGCCAGCACCCTCGGGGTAGCGGAGTACAATGAGCAGTTCTTC
once TRBJ2-1 NA 19 TRBV7-9 CASSLYVGRSPSSYNEQFF TGTGCCAGCAGCTTATATGTAGGCAGGTCACCGAGCTCCTACAATGAGCAGTTCTTC
once TRBJ2-5 NA 14 TRBV9 CASSTGGGRETQYF TGTGCCAGCAGCACTGGAGGGGGGCGAGAGACCCAGTACTTC
NA TRBJ2-6 NA 18 TRBV6-1 CASSEKSGERSGANVLTF TGTGCCAGCAGTGAAAAATCAGGGGAACGTTCTGGGGCCAACGTCCTGACTTTC
NA TRBJ2-2 NA 20 TRBV5-5 CASSWGPTAGSDGKPGELFF TGTGCCAGCAGCTGGGGGCCCACAGCGGGATCAGACGGGAAACCCGGGGAGCTGTTTTTT
NA TRBJ2-2 NA 15 TRBV12-5 CASQEVGANTGELFF TGTGCTAGCCAGGAAGTAGGGGCGAACACCGGGGAGCTGTTTTTT
NA TRBJ1-4 TRBD1 15 TRBV28 CASSLWRGRDEKLFF TGTGCCAGCAGTTTATGGAGGGGGCGGGATGAAAAACTGTTTTTT
NA TRBJ2-5 TRBD2 18 TRBV11-2 CASSTGTSGRRTQETQYF TGTGCCAGCAGCACCGGGACTAGCGGGAGGCGAACCCAAGAGACCCAGTACTTC
NA TRBJ2-2 NA 14 TRBV2 CASSEQRNTGELFF TGTGCCAGCAGTGAACAGCGGAACACCGGGGAGCTGTTTTTT
NA TRBJ2-2 TRBD2 18 TRBV7-9 CASSFILEGLGVAGELFF TGTGCCAGCAGCTTCATTCTAGAGGGACTAGGGGTCGCCGGGGAGCTGTTTTTT
once TRBJ2-7 TRBD2 19 TRBV5-1 CASSRGLPRTSGISYEQYF TGCGCCAGCAGCCGGGGACTTCCCAGGACTAGCGGGATATCTTACGAGCAGTACTTC
NA TRBJ2-7 TRBD1 14 TRBV18 CASSFPDRVDEQYF TGTGCCAGCTCATTTCCGGACAGGGTGGACGAGCAGTACTTC
NA TRBJ1-1 NA 10 TRBV11-2 CASRGPEAFF TGTGCCAGCAGAGGACCTGAAGCTTTCTTT
NA TRBJ1-2 NA 14 TRBV6-1 CASRPWTDNYGYTF TGTGCCAGCCGACCCTGGACAGATAACTATGGCTACACCTTC
NA TRBJ2-7 TRBD1 12 TRBV11-2 CASSLGQDEQYF TGTGCCAGCAGCTTGGGACAGGACGAGCAGTACTTC
once TRBJ2-7 NA 15 TRBV2 CASSEVVDSSYEQYF TGTGCCAGCAGTGAAGTTGTGGATAGCTCCTACGAGCAGTACTTC
NA TRBJ2-5 NA 14 TRBV30 CAWSGGQYQETQYF TGTGCCTGGAGTGGTGGGCAGTATCAAGAGACCCAGTACTTC
few TRBJ1-5 NA 11 TRBV5-3 CARLSFQPQHF TGTGCCCGGCTCTCTTTCCAGCCCCAGCATTTT
NA TRBJ2-7 TRBD2 18 TRBV27 CASSPLTRGLAARLQQYF TGTGCCAGCAGTCCATTGACCAGAGGACTAGCGGCCCGCCTGCAGCAGTACTTC
NA TRBJ2-1 NA 13 TRBV19 CASNSGTYGEQFF TGTGCCAGTAATTCTGGTACTTACGGTGAGCAGTTCTTC
NA TRBJ1-1 NA 13 TRBV10-1 CASSARTGVEAFF TGCGCCAGCAGTGCACGGACCGGGGTCGAAGCTTTCTTT
NA TRBJ2-6 NA 14 TRBV19 CASSQISGANVLTF TGTGCCAGTAGTCAGATATCTGGGGCCAACGTCCTGACTTTC
once TRBJ2-2 NA 16 TRBV27 CASSLYGGSNTGELFF TGTGCCAGCAGTTTATACGGGGGCTCGAACACCGGGGAGCTGTTTTTT
NA TRBJ1-2 TRBD1 16 TRBV4-1 CASSQRGGQDGNGYTF TGCGCCAGCAGCCAACGAGGGGGACAGGACGGTAATGGCTACACCTTC